The 29 T cell receptor beta chains below come from one sample, sequenced in a study of early stage breast cancer tumors. The method was immunoSEQ multiplex PCR; TCRdb's version includes in-frame clones alone and lacks a portion of them. Of 60,000 to 80,000 clones listed, approximately 79% are singletons. Sequencing input: blood. These TCRs come from a person aged 55 to 75 with breast cancer.

The V call is TRBV14, the J call TRBJ2-5; 7 bases are a match to TRBD2. The CDR3 is 17 residues long. CDR1 is SGHDN, CDR2 FVKESK, per germline. The junction had 13 bases not matched to a gene; V was cut back by 4 bases and J by 2 bases. The CDR3 is CASSPTPVRGKQETQYF. In nucleotides, the CDR3 is TGTGCCAGCAGCCCGACGCCCGTGCGGGGGAAGCAAGAGACCCAGTACTTC.

The rearrangement uses TRBV2 and TRBJ2-1; 10 bases are shared with TRBD2. Germline CDR1 and CDR2: SNHLY and FYNNEI. CDR3 length equals 15 residues. The chain's CDR3 is CVTRASGSSYNEQFF. The CDR3 DNA reads TGTGTCACACGGGCTAGCGGGAGCTCCTACAATGAGCAGTTCTTC.

The CDR3 loop reads CASSPDPANEKLFF. For the CDR3, the DNA is TGCGCCAGCAGCCCCGACCCGGCGAATGAAAAACTGTTTTTT. This sequence joins TRBV4-1 and TRBJ1-4; D call uncertain. The V and J ends lost 4 bases and 5 bases respectively, with 11 bases between them. CDR3 size: 14 residues. The V gene's germline CDR1 is MGHRA and CDR2 YSYEKL.

The V and J genes are TRBV5-1 and TRBJ1-3; 9 bases fit TRBD1. This CDR3 is 18 amino acids long. CDR1 and CDR2 (germline): SGHRS, YFSETQ. V dropped 5 bases and J dropped 0; count of bases not matched to a gene: 12. The CDR3 DNA reads TGCGCCAGCAGAACCGGGACAGGGACCCAATACTCTGGAAACACCATATATTTT. It encodes CASRTGTGTQYSGNTIYF.

This sequence joins TRBV7-3 and TRBJ2-1; D is ambiguous. Germline V gene lookup returns CDR1 SGHTA and CDR2 FQGTGA. This CDR3 region has 11 residues. V lost 5 bases, J lost 7 bases, and 6 bases lay in between. The CDR3 coding sequence is TGTGCCAGCAGCCCGACAAATGAGCAGTTCTTC. Residues: CASSPTNEQFF.

This chain uses TRBV6-6 with TRBJ1-1; 7 nucleotides match TRBD1. The V segment lost 4 bases and the J segment 8 bases; nucleotides outside the gene matches: 4. Germline CDR1 reads MNHNY; CDR2 reads SVGAGI (reference sequence). CDR3 length: 12 amino acids. The CDR3 here is CASSSPGQEAFF. In DNA form, the CDR3 reads TGTGCCAGCAGTTCACCGGGACAGGAAGCTTTCTTT.

The chain employs TRBV9 and TRBJ2-3; D is unclear. Between the trimmed V and J ends, which lost 3 bases and 2 bases, there was a span of 10 bases. CDR1 and CDR2 (germline): SGDLS, YYNGEE. The CDR3 consists of 14 residues. CDR3 DNA sequence: TGTGCCAGCAGCGCCGGAAGCGTCACAGATACGCAGTATTTT. Protein: CASSAGSVTDTQYF. The full variable domain, rest sourced from reference TRBV9 and TRBJ2-3, is DSGVTQTPKHLITATGQRVTLRCSPRSGDLSVYWYQQSLDQGLQFLIQYYNGEERAKGNILERFSAQQFPDLHSELNLSSLELGDSALYFCASSAGSVTDTQYFGPGTRLTVL.

The chain combines TRBV2 with TRBJ1-4, with 7 positions matching TRBD1. The CDR3 is 14 amino acids. The V gene's germline CDR1 is SNHLY and CDR2 FYNNEI. Losses at the gene ends were 6 bases for V and 8 bases for J; bases not matched to a gene: 9. CDR3: CASRKEGDSEKLFF. The CDR3 coding sequence is TGTGCCAGCAGGAAGGAGGGGGACAGCGAAAAACTGTTTTTT.

The rearrangement uses TRBV20-1 and TRBJ2-4; D gene ambiguous. V lost 5 bases, J lost 6 bases, and 8 bases lay in between. The CDR3 is 11 residues long. The germline CDR1 and CDR2 sequences are DFQATT and SNEGSKA (reference sequence). The CDR3 region has the DNA TGCAGTGCTGGGCGGACAAACATTCAGTACTTC. Its translation: CSAGRTNIQYF.

Only a few counts were recorded for this clone. Other DNA sequences within the sample encode an identical CDR3. The rearrangement links TRBV9 to TRBJ2-1; TRBD1 aligns across 8 bases. The J segment lost 12 bases and the V segment lost 1 base, leaving 9 bases of the junction unmatched. Looked up from germline, CDR1 is SGDLS and CDR2 is YYNGEE. This CDR3 spans 14 amino acids. CDR3 nucleotides: TGTGCCAGCAGCGTATCGGGACAGGCGTTAAGGCAGTTCTTC. Translated: CASSVSGQALRQFF.

V usage is TRBV4-2 and J usage is TRBJ2-4; no clear D. CDR1 is LGHNA, CDR2 YNFKEQ, per germline. V lost 0 bases, J lost 7 bases, and 7 bases lay in between. The CDR3 is 13 amino acids. DNA for the CDR3: TGTGCCAGCAGCCAAGATAATAGGAACATTCAGTACTTC. Amino acids: CASSQDNRNIQYF.

The V and J genes are TRBV11-3 and TRBJ2-7; TRBD1 matches at 9 bases. The CDR3 length is 12 residues. CDR1 and CDR2 (germline): SGHNT, YENEEA. V was clipped by 5 bases and J by 9 bases; unmatched bases: 5. CDR3: CASSEQGAVQYF. CDR3 DNA: TGTGCCAGCAGCGAACAGGGGGCTGTGCAGTACTTC. The variable domain in full, with the rest retrieved from reference TRBV11-3 and TRBJ2-7, is EAGVVQSPRYKIIEKKQPVAFWCNPISGHNTLYWYLQNLGQGPELLIRYENEEAVDDSQLPKDRFSAERLKGVDSTLKIQPAELGDSAVYLCASSEQGAVQYFGPGTRLTVT.

CDR3 in DNA: TGTGCCACCAGCAGAGATGTGTCAGGCACTGAAGCTTTCTTT. Its translation: CATSRDVSGTEAFF. The chain recombines TRBV15 with TRBJ1-1, with D unresolved. CDR3 length: 14 amino acids. Trimming stripped 0 bases from V and 4 bases from J, with 9 bases between. Germline CDR1 and CDR2: LNHNV and YYDKDF (reference sequence). The variable domain in full, with the rest retrieved from reference TRBV15 and TRBJ1-1, is DAMVIQNPRYQVTQFGKPVTLSCSQTLNHNVMYWYQQKSSQAPKLLFHYYDKDFNNEADTPDNFQSRRPNTSFCFLDIRSPGLGDTAMYLCATSRDVSGTEAFFGQGTRLTVV.

The chain employs TRBV7-2 and TRBJ2-1, with TRBD2 as a possible D gene (6 bases). Between the trimmed V and J ends, which lost 1 base and 8 bases, there was a span of 18 bases. From germline, CDR1 is SGHTA and CDR2 FQGNSA. The CDR3 is 16 residues long. CDR3 protein: CASSLVGGRPVHEQFF. DNA of the CDR3: TGTGCCAGCAGCTTAGTCGGGGGACGCCCTGTGCATGAGCAGTTCTTC.

V usage is TRBV25-1 and J usage is TRBJ1-4; perhaps TRBD1 as D (5 bases). The CDR3 has 15 amino acids. In germline, CDR1 is MGHDK, CDR2 SYGVNS. V shed 4 bases and J shed 8 bases, with 17 bases lying between them. The CDR3, as DNA: TGTGCCAGCAGTGCTGCGCGGGGGGGTCAGGAAAAACTGTTTTTT. It encodes CASSAARGGQEKLFF. The full variable domain, completed using reference TRBV25-1 and TRBJ1-4, is EADIYQTPRYLVIGTGKKITLECSQTMGHDKMYWYQQDPGMELHLIHYSYGVNSTEKGDLSSESTVSRIRTEHFPLTLESARPSHTSQYLCASSAARGGQEKLFFGSGTQLSVL.

A single count supports this clone. The V gene is TRBV7-9, the J gene TRBJ2-7, with unresolved D. Trimming stripped 3 bases from V and 3 bases from J, with 12 bases between. This CDR3 has 14 amino acids. Germline CDR1 SEHNR, CDR2 FQNEAQ (reference sequence). CDR3 DNA sequence: TGTGCCAGCAGCTTGGTGGGCGTAGGCTACGAGCAGTACTTC. It encodes CASSLVGVGYEQYF.

The J gene is TRBJ2-7, the V gene TRBV18; D is possibly TRBD1 or TRBD2 (6 bases each). The V and J ends lost 1 base and 4 bases respectively, with 17 bases between them. CDR3 length: 16 residues. CDR1 and CDR2 (germline): KGHSH, LQKENI. CDR3 protein: CASSPRGAGSVYEQYF. The CDR3 DNA sequence: TGTGCCAGCTCACCACGGGGGGCTGGGTCGGTATACGAGCAGTACTTC. The variable domain in full, with the rest retrieved from reference TRBV18 and TRBJ2-7, is NAGVMQNPRHLVRRRGQEARLRCSPMKGHSHVYWYRQLPEEGLKFMVYLQKENIIDESGMPKERFSAEFPKEGPSILRIQQVVRGDSAAYFCASSPRGAGSVYEQYFGPGTRLTVT.

The J gene is TRBJ2-7, the V gene TRBV7-2; 10 bases are a match to TRBD1. Germline CDR1 is SGHTA and CDR2 is FQGNSA. The CDR3 totals 14 residues. V trimming: 7 bases; J trimming: 1 base; junction bases outside the gene matches: 4. This chain's CDR3 is CASTRDRGSYEQYF. The CDR3 DNA is TGTGCCAGCACCCGGGACAGGGGTTCCTACGAGCAGTACTTC.

The V call is TRBV27, the J call TRBJ1-5; D not resolved. Between the trimmed V and J ends, which lost 5 bases and 0 bases, there was a span of 17 bases. The germline CDR1 and CDR2 sequences are MNHEY and SMNVEV (reference sequence). There are 17 residues in the CDR3. The CDR3 DNA reads as TGTGCCAGCAGTCAACCCCGGGCCCGATATAGCAATCAGCCCCAGCATTTT. Residues: CASSQPRARYSNQPQHF.

The chain recombines TRBV5-1 with TRBJ1-1, with D uncertain. Deletions cut 4 bases from V and 0 bases from J, with 10 bases between. Germline assignment: CDR1 SGHRS and CDR2 YFSETQ. The CDR3 runs to 14 residues. The CDR3 nucleotides read TGCGCCAGCAGCCGGATAAGCCTGAACACTGAAGCTTTCTTT. Residues: CASSRISLNTEAFF.

CDR3 sequence (DNA): TGTGCCTGGAGTATACCCCAACAATTTTCGGAGACCCAGTACTTC. This gives the protein CAWSIPQQFSETQYF. The chain joins TRBV30 to TRBJ2-5; no firm D call. The V end lost 2 bases, the J end lost 5 bases, and 18 bases lay between the germline ends. Germline CDR1 and CDR2: GTSNPN and SVGIG (reference sequence). The CDR3 has 15 amino acids.

CDR3 nucleotide sequence: TGTGCCAGCAGCTTAGAACAAATACAGGGCCCCAATGAAAAACTGTTTTTT. It is translated as CASSLEQIQGPNEKLFF. V is TRBV11-2 and J is TRBJ1-4; TRBD1 might be the D (6 bases). The V end was cut by 0 bases, the J end by 5 bases, with 16 bases between. The CDR3 loop spans 17 amino acids. Germline V lookup: CDR1 SGHAT, CDR2 FQNNGV.

The V gene is TRBV5-5, the J gene TRBJ2-1; D is unclear. V was pared by 5 bases and J by 4 bases, with 13 bases between. This CDR3 has 14 residues. Germline values: CDR1 SGHKS, CDR2 YYEKEE (reference sequence). The CDR3, as DNA: TGTGCCAGCAGGCCCAAGGTTCTTTACAATGAGCAGTTCTTC. It encodes CASRPKVLYNEQFF. Using reference TRBV5-5 and TRBJ2-1 for the parts outside the CDR3, the full variable domain is DAGVTQSPTHLIKTRGQQVTLRCSPISGHKSVSWYQQVLGQGPQFIFQYYEKEERGRGNFPDRFSARQFPNYSSELNVNALLLGDSALYLCASRPKVLYNEQFFGPGTRLTVL.

The V gene is TRBV19, the J gene TRBJ2-1, with D perhaps TRBD2 (7 bases). This CDR3 has 14 amino acids. With 1 base removed from V and 11 bases from J, the gap between germline ends came to 15 bases. Germline assignment: CDR1 LNHDA and CDR2 SQIVND (reference sequence). CDR3 bases: TGTGCCAGTAGTATAGGGGGGGGCGCGGGAAAGCAGTTCTTC. The encoded protein is CASSIGGGAGKQFF.

The CDR3 is CASSKDRSWNTEAFF. DNA for the CDR3: TGTGCCAGCAGCAAAGACAGATCTTGGAACACTGAAGCTTTCTTT. The V gene is TRBV7-2, the J gene TRBJ1-1; D possibly corresponds to TRBD1 (5 bases). The CDR3 covers 15 residues. V shed 5 bases and J shed 1 base, with 14 bases lying between them. Germline V gives CDR1 SGHTA, CDR2 FQGNSA.

The rearrangement joins TRBV10-3 to TRBJ1-1; D remains unclear. Germline CDR1 and CDR2: ENHRY and SYGVKD. The CDR3 contains 13 residues. V was pared by 11 bases and J by 5 bases, with 18 bases between. The CDR3, as DNA: TGTGCCGTAACCACAGACATGTGGACTGAAGCTTTCTTT. The encoded protein is CAVTTDMWTEAFF.

The V gene is TRBV5-8, the J gene TRBJ2-3, with D unresolved. CDR3 length: 13 amino acids. Germline V CDR1 and CDR2: SGHTS, YDEGEE. V was trimmed by 1 base and J by 2 bases, leaving 5 bases between them. CDR3 region: CASSLRHTDTQYF. The CDR3 nucleotides are TGTGCCAGCAGCTTGAGACACACAGATACGCAGTATTTT.

V usage is TRBV7-8 and J usage is TRBJ2-7; TRBD2 matches 16 bases. The trim removed 6 bases at V and 7 bases at J, leaving 12 bases unmatched. Germline values: CDR1 SGHVS, CDR2 FQNEAQ. The CDR3 is 17 residues long. This CDR3 reads CASRFLGLAGGPREQYF. The CDR3 DNA sequence: TGTGCCAGCAGGTTCCTGGGACTAGCGGGAGGGCCGAGGGAGCAGTACTTC.

The chain employs TRBV19 and TRBJ2-1; 11 bases are a match to TRBD2. The ends lost 3 bases at V and 10 bases at J; junction bases unmatched: 8. CDR1 and CDR2 from the germline V gene are LNHDA and SQIVND (reference sequence). The CDR3 extends over 15 amino acids. The CDR3 region is CASSIRLAGSREQFF. The CDR3 DNA sequence: TGTGCCAGTAGTATCAGACTAGCGGGGAGCCGGGAGCAGTTCTTC.